These 27 T cell receptor beta chains were sequenced from one sample in a study of T cell responses to AZD1222 COVID-19 vaccine. Clones were read by immunoSEQ multiplex PCR, and TCRdb kept only the in-frame ones, dropping some. Of approximately 130,000 clones in the sample, 93% were seen once. The sample consisted of peripheral blood, taken on day 0 of AZD1222 vaccination. The receptors derive from an adult in good health.

The chain couples TRBV3-1 (or the pseudogene TRBV3-2) to TRBJ1-2; D ambiguous. The V gene lost 8 bases and the J gene lost 5 bases, with 12 bases spanning the gap. The germline CDR1 and CDR2 sequences are LGHDT and YNNKEL (reference sequence). CDR3 length: 12 residues. The CDR3 spells CASQSSGYGYTF. The CDR3 nucleotides read TGTGCCAGCCAGTCAAGCGGGTATGGCTACACCTTC.

The chain is built from TRBV5-4 and TRBJ1-2; 8 bases line up with TRBD1. The junction had 8 bases not matched to a gene; V was cut back by 5 bases and J by 5 bases. The CDR3 runs to 14 residues. The germline V gene has CDR1 SGHNT and CDR2 YYREEE (reference sequence). Here the CDR3 reads CASSTLTGEYGYTF. As DNA, the CDR3 is TGTGCCAGCAGTACCCTGACAGGGGAGTATGGCTACACCTTC. Full variable domain (remainder filled in from reference TRBV5-4 and TRBJ1-2): ETGVTQSPTHLIKTRGQQVTLRCSSQSGHNTVSWYQQALGQGPQFIFQYYREEENGRGNFPPRFSGLQFPNYSSELNVNALELDDSALYLCASSTLTGEYGYTFGSGTRLTVV.

The rearrangement joins TRBV9 to TRBJ2-2; D is unclear. The CDR3 is 14 residues long. Trimming cost V 6 bases and J 2 bases, with 11 bases left between them. The germline gives CDR1 SGDLS, CDR2 YYNGEE. CDR3 in amino acids: CASTLTSNTGELFF. In nucleotides, the CDR3 is TGTGCCAGCACCCTAACCTCTAACACCGGGGAGCTGTTTTTT.

The rearrangement joins TRBV9 to TRBJ1-5, with D unclear. The germline V gene encodes CDR1 SGDLS and CDR2 YYNGEE. The CDR3 is 10 amino acids. Trimming stripped 6 bases from V and 9 bases from J, with 7 bases between. CDR3: CASTTVPQHF. The CDR3 nucleotides read TGTGCCAGCACCACAGTGCCCCAGCATTTT.

As DNA, the CDR3 is TGTGCCAGCAGCTTAGTCCCCGAAACTAATGAAAAACTGTTTTTT. Amino acids: CASSLVPETNEKLFF. The chain couples TRBV7-2 to TRBJ1-4; D gene uncertain. CDR3 length: 15 residues. CDR1 and CDR2 from the germline V gene are SGHTA and FQGNSA. The V end was cut by 1 base, the J end by 1 base, with 7 bases between.

This chain joins TRBV6-5 and TRBJ1-1; D is uncertain. The CDR3 is 16 residues long. The V gene's germline CDR1 is MNHEY and CDR2 SVGAGI. Trimming stripped 0 bases from V and 1 base from J, with 12 bases between. DNA for the CDR3: TGTGCCAGCAGTTACTCGTCTCGGGGAAGGAACACTGAAGCTTTCTTT. Translating gives CASSYSSRGRNTEAFF.

The chain combines TRBV25-1 with TRBJ1-2, with TRBD1 matching 10 bases. V gave up 8 bases and J gave up 6 bases; unmatched junction bases: 6. This CDR3 has 13 amino acids. The germline gives CDR1 MGHDK, CDR2 SYGVNS. In nucleotides, the CDR3 is TGTGCCAGCTTCGGACAGGGGGGTCATGGCTACACCTTC. This gives the protein CASFGQGGHGYTF.

The J gene is TRBJ1-1, the V gene TRBV23-1, with 10 nucleotides matching TRBD1. TRBV23-1 belongs to the ORF category, with a function that is uncertain. V was pared by 8 bases and J by 2 bases, with 14 bases of the junction left unmatched. The CDR3 is 17 residues long. CDR3 sequence: CASGPGQGIWPNTEAFF. The CDR3 DNA is TGCGCCAGCGGCCCGGGACAGGGGATATGGCCCAACACTGAAGCTTTCTTT.

The chain couples TRBV20-1 to TRBJ1-1, with D unresolved. From germline, CDR1 is DFQATT and CDR2 SNEGSKA (reference sequence). Trimming took off 6 bases at V and 5 bases at J, with 10 bases between the two ends. This CDR3 is built from 11 residues. The CDR3 loop is CSAEWVTEAFF. CDR3 sequence (DNA): TGCAGTGCCGAGTGGGTAACTGAAGCTTTCTTT.

This chain links TRBV29-1 with TRBJ2-5; the match to TRBD1 covers 11 bases. Trimming took 2 bases from V and 3 from J; bases not matched to a gene: 5. The CDR3 has 15 amino acids. Germline V gene lookup returns CDR1 SQVTM and CDR2 ANQGSEA. CDR3 sequence: CSVEFGTGGEETQYF. CDR3 sequence (DNA): TGCAGCGTTGAATTCGGGACAGGGGGTGAAGAGACCCAGTACTTC. Combining the CDR3 with reference TRBV29-1 and TRBJ2-5 gives the whole variable domain SAVISQKPSRDICQRGTSLTIQCQVDSQVTMMFWYRQQPGQSLTLIATANQGSEATYESGFVIDKFPISRPNLTFSTLTVSNMSPEDSSIYLCSVEFGTGGEETQYFGPGTRLLVL.

The rearrangement joins TRBV5-6 to TRBJ2-1; D is unclear. Trimming stripped 2 bases from V and 8 bases from J, with 8 bases between. This CDR3 spans 12 amino acids. Germline assignment: CDR1 SGHDT and CDR2 YYEEEE. The CDR3 protein is CASSFQRYEQFF. DNA of the CDR3: TGTGCCAGCAGCTTCCAACGGTATGAGCAGTTCTTC.

The chain joins TRBV12-3 or TRBV12-4 to TRBJ1-2; D remains unclear. The CDR3 consists of 11 residues. V was shortened by 3 bases and J by 7 bases, with 6 bases between the two germline ends. The CDR3 coding sequence is TGTGCCAGCAGTTTTGGGTCTGGCTACACCTTC. Its translation: CASSFGSGYTF.

V gene TRBV6-4 combines with J gene TRBJ2-2; no reliable D call. CDR1 MRHNA and CDR2 SNTAGT come from the germline V gene. This CDR3 is 14 amino acids long. V lost 3 bases and J lost 1, with 6 bases in between. CDR3 protein: CASSEVGNTGELFF. In DNA form, the CDR3 reads TGTGCCAGCAGTGAGGTCGGGAACACCGGGGAGCTGTTTTTT.

The V call is TRBV28, the J call TRBJ1-1; D unclear. CDR3 length: 12 amino acids. The V end lost 3 bases, the J end lost 3 bases, and 5 bases lay between the germline ends. From germline, CDR1 is MDHEN and CDR2 SYDVKM. The CDR3 is CASSFPYTEAFF. The CDR3 DNA reads as TGTGCCAGCAGTTTCCCCTACACTGAAGCTTTCTTT.

The V and J genes are TRBV28 and TRBJ1-5; unclear D gene. The CDR3 is made up of 15 amino acids. V lost 7 bases and J lost 0, with 13 bases in between. Germline lookup yields CDR1 MDHEN and CDR2 SYDVKM. CDR3 sequence: CASTNPGYSNQPQHF. CDR3 DNA: TGTGCCAGCACCAATCCCGGCTATAGCAATCAGCCCCAGCATTTT.

V is TRBV28 and J is TRBJ2-1; tentatively, D is TRBD2 (6 bases). V lost 3 bases, J lost 3 bases, and 9 bases lay in between. The CDR3 runs 14 residues. Germline values: CDR1 MDHEN, CDR2 SYDVKM. The CDR3 loop reads CASSLGTHYNEQFF. Here the CDR3 DNA reads TGTGCCAGCAGTTTGGGGACTCACTACAATGAGCAGTTCTTC. Supplemented by reference TRBV28 and TRBJ2-1, the full variable domain reads DVKVTQSSRYLVKRTGEKVFLECVQDMDHENMFWYRQDPGLGLRLIYFSYDVKMKEKGDIPEGYSVSREKKERFSLILESASTNQTSMYLCASSLGTHYNEQFFGPGTRLTVL.

This clone showed up just once. This chain uses TRBV9 with TRBJ1-3, with D maybe TRBD1 (5 bases). The CDR3 sequence is 15 residues long. V was pared by 0 bases and J by 4 bases, with 11 bases between. Germline V lookup: CDR1 SGDLS, CDR2 YYNGEE. CDR3 protein: CASSVAGREGNTIYF. DNA for the CDR3: TGTGCCAGCAGCGTAGCTGGCAGGGAGGGAAACACCATATATTTT.

The chain uses TRBV28 and TRBJ1-2, with D uncertain. Trimming removed 6 bases from V and 2 bases from J, with 10 bases in between. CDR3 length: 13 amino acids. Germline V lookup: CDR1 MDHEN, CDR2 SYDVKM. In nucleotides, the CDR3 is TGTGCCAGCAGCCCTCCGGGGAACTATGGCTACACCTTC. Residues: CASSPPGNYGYTF.

The rearrangement links TRBV9 to TRBJ1-4; 9 positions agree with TRBD1. J was trimmed by 6 bases and V by 3 bases; bases with no gene match: 6. CDR3 length: 15 residues. Germline V CDR1 and CDR2: SGDLS, YYNGEE. The DNA of the CDR3 is TGTGCCAGCAGCGCCGTAGGGGACAGGGATGAAAAACTGTTTTTT. It codes for CASSAVGDRDEKLFF.

The chain carries TRBV28 and TRBJ1-6, with 7 bases aligning to TRBD1. This CDR3 spans 14 amino acids. Germline loops: CDR1 MDHEN, CDR2 SYDVKM. The junction had 7 bases not matched to a gene; V was cut back by 7 bases and J by 7 bases. CDR3 DNA: TGTGCCAGCACCCTGACAGGGACGAATTCACCCCTCCACTTT. Translating gives CASTLTGTNSPLHF.

The chain combines TRBV5-1 with TRBJ2-2; D remains ambiguous. In germline, CDR1 is SGHRS, CDR2 YFSETQ. This CDR3 is built from 15 residues. With 7 bases removed from V and 0 bases from J, the gap between germline ends came to 13 bases. CDR3 nucleotides: TGCGCCAGCCGGCCCCTCCAAGCGAACACCGGGGAGCTGTTTTTT. Translated: CASRPLQANTGELFF. Together with reference TRBV5-1 and TRBJ2-2, the CDR3 gives the full variable domain: KAGVTQTPRYLIKTRGQQVTLSCSPISGHRSVSWYQQTPGQGLQFLFEYFSETQRNKGNFPGRFSGRQFSNSRSEMNVSTLELGDSALYLCASRPLQANTGELFFGEGSRLTVL.

The V and J genes are TRBV13 and TRBJ2-7, with a possible D match to TRBD1 (6 bases). V gave up 7 bases and J gave up 5 bases, with 18 bases separating them. CDR1 is PRHDT and CDR2 is FYEKMQ in the germline V gene (reference sequence). The CDR3 is 14 residues long. In nucleotides, the CDR3 is TGTGCCAGCAATTCTGGGTGGGGGCGTGACGAGCAGTACTTC. The encoded protein is CASNSGWGRDEQYF.

The V and J genes are TRBV20-1 and TRBJ1-2; possible D gene TRBD1, 5 bases. CDR3 length equals 11 residues. CDR1 is DFQATT and CDR2 is SNEGSKA in the germline V gene (reference sequence). The V gene lost 3 bases and the J gene lost 8 bases, with 10 bases spanning the gap. The CDR3 bases are TGCAGTGCTAGGGGGGAGAGGGGCTACACCTTC. This translates into CSARGERGYTF.

This chain joins TRBV29-1 and TRBJ1-4; D remains unclear. The germline V gene has CDR1 SQVTM and CDR2 ANQGSEA. With 7 bases removed from V and 4 bases from J, the gap between germline ends came to 4 bases. The CDR3 spans 10 residues. CDR3 residues: CSGYNEKLFF. Here the CDR3 DNA reads TGCAGCGGCTATAATGAAAAACTGTTTTTT.

Only one count was recorded for this clone. V gene TRBV4-3 combines with J gene TRBJ2-1, with unresolved D. V dropped 1 base and J dropped 13 bases, with 14 bases sitting between them. CDR1 and CDR2 from the germline V gene are LGHNA and YSLEER. The CDR3 loop spans 13 amino acids. The CDR3 coding sequence is TGCGCCAGCAGCCAAGTAGTGGGAATCCCACAGTTCTTC. It yields the protein CASSQVVGIPQFF.

The V gene is TRBV7-3, the J gene TRBJ2-3; D not resolved. CDR3 size: 13 residues. V was pared by 1 base and J by 5 bases, with 7 bases between. Germline assignment: CDR1 SGHTA and CDR2 FQGTGA. CDR3 in DNA: TGTGCCAGCAGCTTAAGACTGGAAGATACGCAGTATTTT. Its translation is CASSLRLEDTQYF.

This clone has a single count. In nucleotides, the CDR3 is TGTGCCAGCAGTTCCAGACTGAACACTGAAGCTTTCTTT. It encodes CASSSRLNTEAFF. The V call is TRBV12-3 or TRBV12-4, the J call TRBJ1-1; D remains unclear. This CDR3 region has 13 residues. V lost 4 bases to trimming and J lost 0 bases, with 6 bases between them.